These T cell receptor beta chains were read from a single sample in a study of OX40 agonist ivuxolimab in advanced cancers. The repertoire was sequenced with immunoSEQ multiplex PCR; TCRdb's copy has only in-frame clones and lacks some. Of about 19,000 clones detected, about 88% appear once; the ten largest clones hold about 14%. Specimen: CD4+ or CD8+ T cells sorted from blood, collected in a trial of the OX40 agonist ivuxolimab. These receptors all come from an adult with an advanced solid tumor such as melanoma, head and neck, liver or kidney cancer. The CDR3 runs from the conserved cysteine through the conserved F or W. D genes are given only for firm matches. Size is stated for part of the rows, as once, few or many counts, or as a class when the clone is expanded.

NA,TRBV14,NA,TRBJ2-7,TGTGCCAGCAGCCAACTGGGGTTTACCTACGAGCAGTACTTC,CASSQLGFTYEQYF
NA,TRBV6-6,NA,TRBJ2-7,TGTGCCAGCAGTCGGGGCTCCTACGAGCAGTACTTC,CASSRGSYEQYF
TRBD1,TRBV19,NA,TRBJ2-7,TGTGCCAGTAGTAGCTCGAGGACAGGAAGGGGTATGCACGAGCAGTACTTC,CASSSSRTGRGMHEQYF
TRBD1,TRBV5-1,NA,TRBJ2-7,TGCGCCAGCAGCCGCGACAGGGACGAGCAGTACTTC,CASSRDRDEQYF
NA,TRBV27,few,TRBJ1-1,TGTGCCAGCAGTCCCTTCTCCTCGAACACTGAAGCTTTCTTT,CASSPFSSNTEAFF
NA,TRBV5-5,NA,TRBJ1-5,TGTGCCAGCAGCCCGGGGACCATTAGCAATCAGCCCCAGCATTTT,CASSPGTISNQPQHF
NA,TRBV28,NA,TRBJ2-5,TGTGCCAGCAGTCCGCCTCCTTGGACCCAAAGAGGAGAGACCCAGTACTTC,CASSPPPWTQRGETQYF
TRBD1,TRBV30,NA,TRBJ1-2,TGTGCCTGGAGTCTGGGACAGTATTATGGCTACACCTTC,CAWSLGQYYGYTF
NA,TRBV7-3,NA,TRBJ2-2,TGTGCCAGCAGCTCCGGACAGAAGGCCGGGGAGCTGTTTTTT,CASSSGQKAGELFF
NA,TRBV5-1,NA,TRBJ2-1,TGCGCCAGCAGCGGCGCGTTACGCTACAATGAGCAGTTCTTC,CASSGALRYNEQFF
NA,TRBV5-4,NA,TRBJ2-7,TGTGCCAGCAGCTTGACCTACGAGCAGTACTTC,CASSLTYEQYF
NA,TRBV14,NA,TRBJ2-7,TGTGCCAGCAGCCAAAGAGGATGGCTATCCTACGAGCAGTACTTC,CASSQRGWLSYEQYF
NA,TRBV19,NA,TRBJ2-6,TGTGCCAGTACCGATGGAGGAGGCTCTGGGGCCAACGTCCTGACTTTC,CASTDGGGSGANVLTF
NA,TRBV4-3,NA,TRBJ2-7,TGCGCCAGCAGCCGAGGCGTAGCGTCAGACGAGCAGTACTTC,CASSRGVASDEQYF